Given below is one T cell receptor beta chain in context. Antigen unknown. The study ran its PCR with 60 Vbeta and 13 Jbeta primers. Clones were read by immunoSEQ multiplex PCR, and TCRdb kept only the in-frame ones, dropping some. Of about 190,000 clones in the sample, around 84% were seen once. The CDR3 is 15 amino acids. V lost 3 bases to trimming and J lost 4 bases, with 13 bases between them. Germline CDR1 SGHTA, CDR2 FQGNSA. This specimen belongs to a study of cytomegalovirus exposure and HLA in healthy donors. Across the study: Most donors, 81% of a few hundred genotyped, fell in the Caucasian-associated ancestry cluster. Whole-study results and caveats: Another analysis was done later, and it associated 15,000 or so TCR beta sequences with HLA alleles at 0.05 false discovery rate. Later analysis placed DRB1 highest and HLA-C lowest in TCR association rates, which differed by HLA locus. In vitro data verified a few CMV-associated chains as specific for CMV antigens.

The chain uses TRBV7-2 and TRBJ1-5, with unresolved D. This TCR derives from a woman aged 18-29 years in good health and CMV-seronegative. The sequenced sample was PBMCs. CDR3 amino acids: CASSLSRLGNQPQHF. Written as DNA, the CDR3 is TGTGCCAGCAGCTTGTCCAGACTTGGGAATCAGCCCCAGCATTTT.